These 7 T cell receptor beta chains came from one sample sequenced in a study of shared T cell receptors in the human thymus (dated by TCRdb to the early 2020s). The library relied on the immunoSEQ multiplex PCR assay. Entries here come from immuneACCESS through TCRdb and include only in-frame sequences with V and J called. Some clones fail to appear in such tables; in the studies checked, an unresolved V gene covers under half of the shortfall, and the cause of the remainder is unknown. Present in this sample are about 540,000 clones, about 80% of which were seen just once. The ten largest clones capture around 0.013% of the sample. Another study also made use of these data, one on human thymus T cells.

What was sequenced was thymocytes. The receptors were sampled from a boy under two years old with a congenital heart defect. Donor details come from another sample of the same person, matched by shared clones.

The V and J genes are TRBV7-2 and TRBJ2-7; maybe TRBD1 (5 bases). The CDR3 length is 15 residues. Trimming took off 4 bases at V and 2 bases at J, with 15 bases between the two ends. In germline, CDR1 is SGHTA, CDR2 FQGNSA. The CDR3 DNA reads as TGTGCCAGCAGCTGCAGGGCGGAGCTGGCCTACGAGCAGTACTTC. As protein: CASSCRAELAYEQYF.

This clone was picked up a small number of times. V usage is TRBV6-4 and J usage is TRBJ2-1; 7 nucleotides agree with TRBD2. The V gene end was trimmed by 6 bases and the J gene end by 2 bases; junction bases not matched to a gene: 10. The CDR3 consists of 16 residues. CDR1 is MRHNA and CDR2 is SNTAGT in the germline V gene. In DNA form, the CDR3 reads TGTGCCAGCAGCCAGTGGGGGGGAATCCCCTACAATGAGCAGTTCTTC. Its protein is CASSQWGGIPYNEQFF.

This clone has a single count. The CDR3 reads CASSSLRGGNYGYTF. The CDR3, as DNA: TGTGCCAGCAGCTCCCTCCGGGGGGGGAACTATGGCTACACCTTC. The chain recombines TRBV11-2 with TRBJ1-2, with D possibly TRBD1 on 5 matching bases. Trimming cost V 4 bases and J 2 bases, with 14 bases left between them. The germline V gene has CDR1 SGHAT and CDR2 FQNNGV. This CDR3 is 15 amino acids long.

The V and J genes are TRBV7-9 and TRBJ1-2; unclear D gene. CDR1 and CDR2 (germline): SEHNR, FQNEAQ (reference sequence). This CDR3 is 17 amino acids long. V was cut by 4 bases and J by 0 bases, with 18 bases left in between. The CDR3 reads CASSSPSGYGANYGYTF. As DNA, the CDR3 is TGTGCCAGCAGCTCCCCTTCGGGGTATGGGGCTAACTATGGCTACACCTTC.

This clone has just a few counts. The chain employs TRBV25-1 and TRBJ2-5; 7 positions agree with TRBD2. CDR3 length: 15 amino acids. The ends lost 3 bases at V and 6 bases at J; junction bases unmatched: 10. Per the germline V gene, CDR1 is MGHDK and CDR2 is SYGVNS. The CDR3 DNA is TGTGCCAGCAGTGACATAGCGGGCACCATCCAGACCCAGTACTTC. Translating gives CASSDIAGTIQTQYF.

This chain connects TRBV5-6 to TRBJ2-5, with 8 bases that match TRBD2. This CDR3 spans 15 amino acids. After removal of 4 bases from V and 6 bases from J, the junction contained 11 bases not matched to a gene. Germline V lookup: CDR1 SGHDT, CDR2 YYEEEE. The CDR3 reads CASSLREGGVKTQYF. The CDR3 coding sequence is TGTGCCAGCAGCCTCCGGGAGGGTGGAGTAAAGACCCAGTACTTC. Together with reference TRBV5-6 and TRBJ2-5, the CDR3 gives the full variable domain: DAGVTQSPTHLIKTRGQQVTLRCSPKSGHDTVSWYQQALGQGPQFIFQYYEEEERQRGNFPDRFSGHQFPNYSSELNVNALLLGDSALYLCASSLREGGVKTQYFGPGTRLLVL.

This rearrangement joins TRBV27 to TRBJ1-1, with D uncertain. The ends were cut back, 0 bases at V and 6 bases at J, with 14 bases in the middle. Per germline, CDR1 MNHEY and CDR2 SMNVEV (reference sequence). This CDR3 comprises 15 residues. The CDR3 nucleotides are TGTGCCAGCAGTTTATCTAAGGGTGAGGGCTCTGAAGCTTTCTTT. Encoded protein: CASSLSKGEGSEAFF.